This TCR beta chain came from a study of Ad26.COV2.S vaccination and SARS-CoV-2 variants. Study-level background: Once, or twice with 56 days between doses, Ad26.COV2.S was given intramuscularly.

Overall study findings and caveats: TCR breadth and depth analyses may have underestimated total T cell responses.

In regard to this clone: Antigen unknown.

Per the germline V gene, CDR1 is LGHNA and CDR2 is YSLEER. Germline trimming cut 0 bases from V and 9 bases from J; bases unmatched to any gene: 10. The CDR3 sequence is 17 residues long. The method was immunoSEQ multiplex PCR; TCRdb's version includes in-frame clones alone and lacks a portion of them. This table holds about 420,000 clones, approximately 88% found once. Treatment denoted: some 20 received Ad26.COV2.S at low or high dose, single or two shots; several received placebo; per-sample allocation not given. Sampling was performed 63 days after the first vaccine or placebo injection. In Boston, the donor was an adult between 18-55 years of age. What was given as vaccine was an Ad26 vector encoding Wuhan-strain SARS-CoV-2 spike.

The TCR comes from a person between 18 and 65 years old who received the Ad26.COV2.S COVID-19 vaccine or a placebo. This chain connects TRBV4-3 to TRBJ2-1, with 11 nucleotides matching TRBD2. The starting material was peripheral blood, obtained in a trial of Ad26.COV2.S vaccine versus placebo. The DNA for the CDR3 is TGCGCCAGCAGCCAAGATTTAGCGGGGGGGCCACAGAGTGAGCAGTTCTTC. This sequence encodes CASSQDLAGGPQSEQFF.